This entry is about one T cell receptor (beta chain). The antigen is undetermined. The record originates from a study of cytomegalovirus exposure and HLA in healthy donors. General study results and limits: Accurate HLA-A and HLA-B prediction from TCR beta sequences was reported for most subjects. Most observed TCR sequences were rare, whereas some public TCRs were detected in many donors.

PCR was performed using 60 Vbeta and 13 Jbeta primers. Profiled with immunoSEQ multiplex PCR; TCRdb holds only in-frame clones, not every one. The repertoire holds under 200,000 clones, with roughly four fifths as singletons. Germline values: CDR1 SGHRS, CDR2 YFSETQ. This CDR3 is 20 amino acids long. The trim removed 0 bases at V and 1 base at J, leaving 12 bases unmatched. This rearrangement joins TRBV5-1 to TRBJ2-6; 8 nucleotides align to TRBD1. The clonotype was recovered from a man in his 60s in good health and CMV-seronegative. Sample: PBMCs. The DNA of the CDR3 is TGCGCCAGCAGCTTGGGGACCTCAGGGGGCTTGGGGTCTGGGGCCAACGTCCTGACTTTC. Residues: CASSLGTSGGLGSGANVLTF.